Listed below are T cell receptor beta chains from one sample, sequenced in a study of cytomegalovirus exposure and HLA in healthy donors. Some clones are missing from TCRdb's copy, which holds only in-frame ones; the method was immunoSEQ multiplex PCR. Of about 82,000 clones listed, 60% to 85% are singletons. The specimen was PBMCs. These receptors all stem from a male donor in good health and CMV-seropositive. Each CDR3 is given without its conserved first and last residue.

ITAPGIGYGYT | TRBJ1-2 | 11 | TRBV29-1
ASSLGTGGAGELF | TRBJ2-2 | 13 | TRBV5-1
ASSLVAGVGNEQF | TRBJ2-1 | 13 | TRBV7-2
ASSQVRGWAF | TRBJ1-1 | 10 | TRBV4-2
ASSSGGGGYGYT | TRBJ1-2 | 12 | TRBV6-1
STPSGTGGARGYT | TRBJ1-2 | 13 | TRBV29-1
ASSYNTYNSPLH | TRBJ1-6 | 12 | TRBV6-5
ASSIYMNTEAF | TRBJ1-1 | 11 | TRBV19
ASSQGLTEQY | TRBJ2-7 | 10 | TRBV2
ASSLRASGSPDTQY | TRBJ2-3 | 14 | TRBV5-5
ASSPSPPGRYEQY | TRBJ2-7 | 13 | TRBV5-6
ASSHAGGAYNNEQF | TRBJ2-1 | 14 | TRBV4-2
ASSLGTGPNYGYT | TRBJ1-2 | 13 | TRBV5-4
ASSVDRQGYNEQF | TRBJ2-1 | 13 | TRBV7-2
ASSVLDYEQY | TRBJ2-7 | 10 | TRBV2
ASSLEGGLTEAF | TRBJ1-1 | 12 | TRBV7-9
ASSFQGGNEKLF | TRBJ1-4 | 12 | TRBV27
ASSTQGGKPNEKLF | TRBJ1-4 | 14 | TRBV19
ASSWLAGEGTQY | TRBJ2-3 | 12 | TRBV2
ASSLRTGAF | TRBJ1-1 | 9 | TRBV28
ASSFGGGTYEQY | TRBJ2-7 | 12 | TRBV5-5
ASIRGETQY | TRBJ2-5 | 9 | TRBV6-5
ASSVTGLGHEQY | TRBJ2-7 | 12 | TRBV5-1
ASSPHGTNYNEQF | TRBJ2-1 | 13 | TRBV9
ASSQGQGNNEKLF | TRBJ1-4 | 13 | TRBV7-9